This T cell receptor beta chain appears in the sequencing data of a study of blood T cells in healthy people across ages. The overall study: Through template switching, about one barcoded beta molecule was captured per two T cells, as measured in model experiments.

As regards this clonotype: The antigen is not known.

A second PCR, run for roughly 6 to 11 cycles, used a sample-barcoded 5' primer plus a J-beta primer mix. TCRdb processed the 5' RACE reads anew with MiXCR; each CDR3 protein has one entry. Of around 1,700,000 distinct CDR3 sequences in the sample, under 30% are singletons; the top ten hold 7% to 9%. The CDR3 is made up of 17 amino acids. The V and J ends lost 2 bases and 4 bases, in that order; junction bases with no gene match: 11. Per germline, CDR1 MDHEN and CDR2 SYDVKM. Regarding the study as a whole: Greater diversity and more naive CD4+ cells were seen in long-lived donors than in aged donors. Unsorted PBMCs ruled out conclusive naive versus antigen-experienced comparison.

Sample: blood. The sequence derives from a woman in her twenties or thirties in good health. The chain has TRBV28 and TRBJ1-2, with 9 bases lining up with TRBD1. CDR3 in amino acids: CASSLIGQGLEGYGYTF. The CDR3 nucleotides are TGTGCCAGCAGTTTAATAGGACAGGGGTTAGAAGGCTATGGCTACACCTTC.